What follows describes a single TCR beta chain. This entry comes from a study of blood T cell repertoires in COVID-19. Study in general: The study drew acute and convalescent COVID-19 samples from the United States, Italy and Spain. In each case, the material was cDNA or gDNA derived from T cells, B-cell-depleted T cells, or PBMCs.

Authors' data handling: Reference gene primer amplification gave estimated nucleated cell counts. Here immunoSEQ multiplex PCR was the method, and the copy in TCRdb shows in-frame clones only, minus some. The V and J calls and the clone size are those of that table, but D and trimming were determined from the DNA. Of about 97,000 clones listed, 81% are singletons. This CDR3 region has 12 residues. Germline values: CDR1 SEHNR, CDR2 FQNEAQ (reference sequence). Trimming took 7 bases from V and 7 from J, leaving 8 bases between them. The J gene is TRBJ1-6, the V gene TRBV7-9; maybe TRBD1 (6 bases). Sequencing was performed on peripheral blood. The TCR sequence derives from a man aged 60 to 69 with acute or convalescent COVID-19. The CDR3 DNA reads TGTGCCAGCACTCAGGGGAATTCACCCCTCCACTTT. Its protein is CASTQGNSPLHF.